A single sample gave rise to the 2 T cell receptor beta chains below, sequenced in a study of T cells in women clearing cervical HPV infection. Assay used: immunoSEQ multiplex PCR; TCRdb lists only in-frame clones, some missing. Here the sample table reports 23,000 or so clones. The sequenced sample consisted of blood buffy coat. The receptors here all came from a woman aged 18 to 69 with a cervical HPV16 infection that either progressed to CIN3+ or cleared (not recorded which).

The sequenced CDR3 bases are TGTGCCAGCAGTGGGGCCCCAGCTTACGAG. Translated: CASSGAPAYE. The CDR3, in full, reads CASSGAPAYEQYF. The chain couples TRBV2 to TRBJ2-7, with D unresolved. The observed sequence ends 3 residues before the CDR3 terminus, with the missing tail filled in from the germline J gene. The CDR3 length is 13 residues. Trimming cost V 4 bases and J 4 bases, with 11 bases left between them. Germline lookup yields CDR1 SNHLY and CDR2 FYNNEI.

As concerns this clone: The read terminates 3 residues before the CDR3 end, so the remaining end is supplied by the germline J gene. This chain links TRBV12-3 or TRBV12-4 with TRBJ2-7; 7 bases line up with TRBD1. This CDR3 is 15 amino acids long. Trimming at V came to 5 bases and at J to 1 base, leaving 8 bases not matched to a gene. CDR3 DNA (partial): TGTGCCAGCAGTCCTGCGACAGGGAAGTCCTACGAG. Protein: CASSPATGKSYE. From start to end, the CDR3 is CASSPATGKSYEQYF.